This is a list of T cell receptor beta chains from one sample in a study of T cell changes during pregnancy in multiple sclerosis. Method: immunoSEQ multiplex PCR; TCRdb's copy keeps in-frame clones and lacks some. The table has about 80,000 clones, 94% seen once. Here the sequenced sample was peripheral blood, taken in the second trimester of pregnancy. These receptors came from a female donor in good health, enrolled as a control in a pregnancy study. Both conserved end residues are part of each CDR3. Fields, in order: J gene, D gene, CDR3 length, V gene, CDR3 DNA, CDR3 protein. A D gene is named only where the DNA matches it firmly.

J gene: TRBJ1-1; D gene: TRBD1; CDR3 length: 15; V gene: TRBV5-1; CDR3 DNA: TGCGCCAGCAGCTCCCAAGCCACAGGGGGAACTGAAGCTTTCTTT; CDR3 protein: CASSSQATGGTEAFF
J gene: TRBJ2-2; D gene: -; CDR3 length: 16; V gene: TRBV11-3; CDR3 DNA: TGTGCCAGCAGCTTATCTCGGCCAGAGGGCGCCGGGGAGCTGTTTTTT; CDR3 protein: CASSLSRPEGAGELFF
J gene: TRBJ2-5; D gene: TRBD2; CDR3 length: 16; V gene: TRBV18; CDR3 DNA: TGTGCCAGCTCACCACTTCCTAGCGGGAGCGGCGAGACCCAGTACTTC; CDR3 protein: CASSPLPSGSGETQYF
J gene: TRBJ2-5; D gene: -; CDR3 length: 13; V gene: TRBV7-9; CDR3 DNA: TGTGCCAGCAGCTTACTAGGTCCAGAGACCCAGTACTTC; CDR3 protein: CASSLLGPETQYF
J gene: TRBJ2-7; D gene: TRBD2; CDR3 length: 16; V gene: TRBV28; CDR3 DNA: TGTGCCAGCAGTCCCCAGCCCGGGACTAGCGGCTACGAGCAGTACTTC; CDR3 protein: CASSPQPGTSGYEQYF
J gene: TRBJ1-5; D gene: TRBD1; CDR3 length: 15; V gene: TRBV6-5; CDR3 DNA: TGTGCCAGCAGTCAGGACAGGGTAGAGGGACAGCCCCAGCATTTT; CDR3 protein: CASSQDRVEGQPQHF
J gene: TRBJ2-2; D gene: TRBD2; CDR3 length: 16; V gene: TRBV2; CDR3 DNA: TGTGCCAGCAGTGAAGCGCTAGCGGGAGCCACCGGGGAGCTGTTTTTT; CDR3 protein: CASSEALAGATGELFF
J gene: TRBJ1-1; D gene: -; CDR3 length: 16; V gene: TRBV23-1; CDR3 DNA: TGCGCCACCCAACCGGGGCAGGGACACTTGAACACTGAAGCTTTCTTT; CDR3 protein: CATQPGQGHLNTEAFF
J gene: TRBJ2-1; D gene: -; CDR3 length: 11; V gene: TRBV10-3; CDR3 DNA: TGTGCCATCAGTGTCGGCAGGGAGCAGTTCTTC; CDR3 protein: CAISVGREQFF
J gene: TRBJ1-3; D gene: -; CDR3 length: 17; V gene: TRBV10-1; CDR3 DNA: TGCGCCAGCAGTGAGTCTGCCAGGAACCTCTCTGGAAACACCATATATTTT; CDR3 protein: CASSESARNLSGNTIYF
J gene: TRBJ2-1; D gene: TRBD2; CDR3 length: 14; V gene: TRBV6-4; CDR3 DNA: TGTGCCAGCAGCACGACTAGCGGAGGGTATGAGCAGTTCTTC; CDR3 protein: CASSTTSGGYEQFF
J gene: TRBJ2-3; D gene: TRBD2; CDR3 length: 18; V gene: TRBV4-1; CDR3 DNA: TGCGCCAGCAGCCCGGATTACGGACTAGCGGGACGCACAGATACGCAGTATTTT; CDR3 protein: CASSPDYGLAGRTDTQYF
J gene: TRBJ1-2; D gene: TRBD1; CDR3 length: 12; V gene: TRBV2; CDR3 DNA: TGTGCCAGCAACCAGGACAGGGCGGGCTACACCTTC; CDR3 protein: CASNQDRAGYTF
J gene: TRBJ1-2; D gene: -; CDR3 length: 15; V gene: TRBV28; CDR3 DNA: TGTGCCAGCAGTTTCTTTGGGGCGCTTGGCTATGGCTACACCTTC; CDR3 protein: CASSFFGALGYGYTF
J gene: TRBJ2-7; D gene: TRBD1; CDR3 length: 15; V gene: TRBV27; CDR3 DNA: TGTGCCAGCAGTTCGGACAGGGGAACTTTCTACGAGCAGTACTTC; CDR3 protein: CASSSDRGTFYEQYF
J gene: TRBJ2-5; D gene: TRBD2; CDR3 length: 15; V gene: TRBV5-8; CDR3 DNA: TGTGCCAGCAGCGCGGGACTAGCGGGGGGGGAGACCCAGTACTTC; CDR3 protein: CASSAGLAGGETQYF
J gene: TRBJ2-1; D gene: -; CDR3 length: 15; V gene: TRBV27; CDR3 DNA: TGTGCCAGCAGTGTACAAAGATTGGGGCGGAATGAGCAGTTCTTC; CDR3 protein: CASSVQRLGRNEQFF